The 10 T cell receptor beta chains given below trace back to one sample, sequenced in a study of regulatory T cells in long-lasting Graves disease. For TCR beta, libraries came from iRepertoire HTBI primers and Arm-PCR of CDR3 regions. TCRdb itself ran the multiplex PCR reads through MiXCR, one entry per CDR3 protein. The table includes under 500,000 distinct CDR3 sequences, about a sixth detected once. Time point here: newly diagnosed GD, antithyroid drugs for less than 3 months. Construction of the TCR library relied on RNA isolated from PBMCs. The sample was also reused in another study, on T cells in Graves' hyperthyroidism and ophthalmopathy.

The material was peripheral blood mononuclear cells (PBMCs), obtained at new diagnosis, from a patient treated with antithyroid drugs. These TCRs come from a woman aged 25 to 39 with Graves disease.

This chain's CDR3 is CASSPAPGGREKLFF. CDR3 nucleotides: TGTGCCAGCAGCCCCGCGCCGGGGGGAAGGGAAAAACTGTTTTTT. The chain links TRBV7-2 to TRBJ1-4, with D possibly being TRBD1 (5 bases). The CDR3 is made up of 15 amino acids. V lost 5 bases to trimming and J lost 8 bases, with 18 bases between them. Germline V gene sequence: CDR1 SGHTA, CDR2 FQGNSA.

This clonotype turned up a few times. The junction and the germline gene differ at one end; a read error may be behind it. The chain uses TRBV7-7 and TRBJ2-3; D uncertain. Germline V gives CDR1 SSHAT, CDR2 FNYEAQ (reference sequence). CDR3 length: 13 residues. The CDR3 region has the DNA TGTGCTAGCAGCTTAATGTATCCAGATACGCAGTATTTT. Its translation is CASSLMYPDTQYF. Using reference TRBV7-7 and TRBJ2-3 for the parts outside the CDR3, the full variable domain is GAGVSQSPRYKVTKRGQDVTLRCDPISSHATLYWYQQALGQGPEFLTYFNYEAQPDKSGLPSDRFSAERPEGSISTLTIQRTEQRDSAMYRCASSLMYPDTQYFGPGTRLTVL.

This clonotype was seen at least ten times. V usage is TRBV7-2 and J usage is TRBJ2-7; 11 nucleotides line up with TRBD2. The CDR3 covers 16 residues. V lost 0 bases, J lost 6 bases, and 7 bases stayed unmatched. Germline assignment: CDR1 SGHTA and CDR2 FQGNSA. The CDR3 region has the DNA TGTGCCAGCAGCTTAGCGGTACTAGCGGGAGATGGCGAGCAGTACTTC. Protein sequence: CASSLAVLAGDGEQYF.

In this sample, this clonotype turned up many times. This chain links TRBV30 with TRBJ2-7; D is possibly TRBD1 or TRBD2 (5 bases each). Germline CDR1 and CDR2: GTSNPN and SVGIG (reference sequence). V shed 1 base and J shed 5 bases, with 9 bases lying between them. This CDR3 is built from 12 residues. The CDR3 DNA is TGTGCCTGGAGTGGGGGGAAAAACGAGCAGTACTTC. Amino acid sequence: CAWSGGKNEQYF.

As to this clonotype: Since a much larger clone is just one base distant, this may be a read error. The chain recombines TRBV30 with TRBJ2-7; either TRBD1 or TRBD2 may fit D (5 bases each). Deletions cut 4 bases from V and 2 bases from J, with 15 bases between. This CDR3 has 14 amino acids. Germline V gives CDR1 GTSNPN, CDR2 SVGIG (reference sequence). The CDR3 DNA is TGTGCCTGGACCCGTAGGGACCTGCCCTACGAGCAGTACTTC. Its translation is CAWTRRDLPYEQYF.

This sequence joins TRBV28 and TRBJ2-1; D remains unclear. CDR3 length: 12 amino acids. Per the germline V gene, CDR1 is MDHEN and CDR2 is SYDVKM. The V end lost 5 bases, the J end lost 7 bases, and 9 bases lay between the germline ends. The CDR3 protein is CASSLDQNEQFF. CDR3 bases: TGTGCCAGCAGTCTCGACCAGAATGAGCAGTTCTTC.

Worth noting for this clonotype: Since a much larger clone is just one base distant, this may be a read error. The chain joins TRBV11-2 to TRBJ2-3, with D perhaps TRBD1 (5 bases). There are 16 residues in the CDR3. V dropped 5 bases and J dropped 2 bases, with 17 bases sitting between them. The germline V gene has CDR1 SGHAT and CDR2 FQNNGV. Written as DNA, the CDR3 is TGTGCCAGCAGCAAGGTGTGGGGCAGGGACACAGATACGCAGTATTTT. It yields the protein CASSKVWGRDTDTQYF.

In this sample, this clonotype turned up many times. CDR3: CASRTGTNTGELFF. The CDR3 bases are TGTGCCAGCAGGACAGGGACGAACACCGGGGAGCTGTTTTTT. The chain uses TRBV6-2 or TRBV6-3 and TRBJ2-2, with 7 bases aligning to TRBD1. This CDR3 is built from 14 residues. Germline loops: CDR1 MNHEY, CDR2 SVGEGT. Trimming at V came to 6 bases and at J to 0 bases, leaving 1 base not matched to a gene.

The chain couples TRBV5-5 to TRBJ1-6, with unresolved D. This CDR3 comprises 16 residues. Germline CDR1 and CDR2: SGHKS and YYEKEE (reference sequence). V was shortened by 3 bases and J by 6 bases, with 16 bases between the two germline ends. The CDR3 coding sequence is TGTGCCAGCAGCTCTGCAACCCGGGAAGTTAATTCACCCCTCCACTTT. Translated: CASSSATREVNSPLHF.

This clonotype was counted at least ten times. This chain joins TRBV28 and TRBJ2-1, with 7 bases aligning to TRBD2. The junction had 6 bases not matched to a gene; V was cut back by 3 bases and J by 4 bases. CDR1 MDHEN and CDR2 SYDVKM come from the germline V gene. The CDR3 is made up of 15 amino acids. The DNA of the CDR3 is TGTGCCAGCAGTTTTGGGGGGGTGAGGTACAATGAGCAGTTCTTC. It specifies CASSFGGVRYNEQFF.